These 5 T cell receptor beta chains came from one sample sequenced in a study of T cell responses to AZD1222 COVID-19 vaccine. Method: immunoSEQ multiplex PCR; TCRdb's copy keeps in-frame clones and lacks some. The repertoire holds roughly 97,000 clones, with around 90% as singletons. The sequenced sample was peripheral blood, obtained on day 0 of AZD1222 vaccination. The receptors were sampled from an adult in good health.

The chain is built from TRBV28 and TRBJ1-1; a possible D gene is TRBD1 (5 bases). CDR1 and CDR2 (germline): MDHEN, SYDVKM. This CDR3 is built from 14 residues. The V end lost 7 bases, the J end lost 1 base, and 13 bases lay between the germline ends. Here the CDR3 reads CASISQGGNTEAFF. CDR3 in DNA: TGTGCCAGCATTTCTCAGGGAGGGAACACTGAAGCTTTCTTT.

This rearrangement joins TRBV28 to TRBJ1-1, with 8 bases matching TRBD1. The CDR3 covers 14 residues. Losses at the gene ends were 6 bases for V and 1 base for J; bases not matched to a gene: 4. Germline values: CDR1 MDHEN, CDR2 SYDVKM. This CDR3 is CASRRTGRNTEAFF. The CDR3 DNA is TGTGCCAGCAGGAGGACAGGGAGGAACACTGAAGCTTTCTTT.

The chain employs TRBV3-1 (or the pseudogene TRBV3-2) and TRBJ2-7, with a possible D match to TRBD1 (5 bases). The CDR3 has 13 residues. Germline V gene data show CDR1 as LGHDT and CDR2 as YNNKEL (reference sequence). The V end lost 4 bases, the J end lost 2 bases, and 9 bases lay between the germline ends. The CDR3 DNA is TGTGCCAGCAGCCGGGGCAGTACCTACGAGCAGTACTTC. Translation gives CASSRGSTYEQYF.

The rearrangement joins TRBV19 to TRBJ1-4, with no clear D. V was cut by 5 bases and J by 0 bases, with 13 bases left in between. This CDR3 comprises 16 residues. Germline V CDR1 and CDR2: LNHDA, SQIVND (reference sequence). CDR3 nucleotide sequence: TGTGCCAGTAGTCCGGAGGATGGTCCAACTAATGAAAAACTGTTTTTT. Translation gives CASSPEDGPTNEKLFF.

This clone was seen only once. The chain carries TRBV10-3 and TRBJ1-5; possibly TRBD1 for D (5 bases). This CDR3 is 15 amino acids long. V lost 6 bases and J 2 bases, leaving 14 bases between the germline ends. The germline V gene encodes CDR1 ENHRY and CDR2 SYGVKD. The CDR3 DNA reads TGTGCCATCAGCCGGGACTTGGGCGGCAATCAGCCCCAGCATTTT. Amino acid sequence: CAISRDLGGNQPQHF.